Each of the 30 T cell receptor beta chains below was sequenced from the same sample in a study of shared clonotypes between healthy human individuals (dated by TCRdb to 2020 to 2022). To prepare the library, the immunoSEQ multiplex PCR assay was applied. As stored in TCRdb, this immuneACCESS dataset retains in-frame rearrangements with V and J assigned. A fraction of the clones does not appear; measured against another copy, unresolved V genes explain less than half of the discrepancy, and the remainder lacks a known reason. This sample lists some 2,400,000 clones; nearly 97% were detected once. The ten largest clones take up approximately 0.13% of the sample. Sequencing was carried out using naive CD4+ T cells sorted from blood. The cell subset or site label here, explained by the study, means: CD45RA+ positively selected. These receptors all stem from a man aged 18 to 30 in good health.

The V and J genes are TRBV4-1 and TRBJ2-4; D is ambiguous. Trimming stripped 2 bases from V and 0 bases from J, with 11 bases between. The CDR3 covers 16 residues. CDR1 MGHRA and CDR2 YSYEKL come from the germline V gene. CDR3 bases: TGCGCCAGCAGCCAATCAGGACCCCTAGCCAAAAACATTCAGTACTTC. This gives the protein CASSQSGPLAKNIQYF.

The chain recombines TRBV6-5 with TRBJ1-1; perhaps TRBD1 as D (5 bases). V shed 6 bases and J shed 4 bases, with 12 bases lying between them. Per the germline V gene, CDR1 is MNHEY and CDR2 is SVGAGI. This CDR3 is 13 amino acids long. Here the CDR3 DNA reads TGTGCCAGCAGCCGGGACGGATTCACTGAAGCTTTCTTT. As protein: CASSRDGFTEAFF.

This clone has just one count. This chain joins TRBV19 and TRBJ2-3, with D unclear. Germline CDR1 and CDR2: LNHDA and SQIVND (reference sequence). Between the trimmed V and J ends, which lost 6 bases and 14 bases, there was a span of 21 bases. The CDR3 runs 13 residues. In nucleotides, the CDR3 is TGTGCCAGTAGGCCGGAGCAGTCCCGTTTAGGGTATTTT. Translating gives CASRPEQSRLGYF. The complete variable domain, with remaining parts taken from reference TRBV19 and TRBJ2-3, reads DGGITQSPKYLFRKEGQNVTLSCEQNLNHDAMYWYRQDPGQGLRLIYYSQIVNDFQKGDIAEGYSVSREKKESFPLTVTSAQKNPTAFYLCASRPEQSRLGYFGPGTRLTVL.

The genes are TRBV10-2 and TRBJ2-4; 8 nucleotides match TRBD2. The CDR3 sequence is 11 residues long. The trim removed 8 bases at V and 15 bases at J, leaving 9 bases unmatched. Looked up from germline, CDR1 is WSHSY and CDR2 is SAAADI. This CDR3 is CASSAGGRWYF. The DNA for the CDR3 is TGCGCCAGCTCTGCGGGGGGAAGGTGGTACTTC.

The J gene is TRBJ2-7, the V gene TRBV5-4; the D gene could be TRBD1 or TRBD2 (5 bases each). The germline V gene has CDR1 SGHNT and CDR2 YYREEE (reference sequence). The length of the CDR3 is 13 residues. Trimming stripped 0 bases from V and 5 bases from J, with 9 bases between. The CDR3 region has the DNA TGTGCCAGCAGCTTGGGAGGGGCGGACGAGCAGTACTTC. As protein: CASSLGGADEQYF. Using reference TRBV5-4 and TRBJ2-7 for the parts outside the CDR3, the full variable domain is ETGVTQSPTHLIKTRGQQVTLRCSSQSGHNTVSWYQQALGQGPQFIFQYYREEENGRGNFPPRFSGLQFPNYSSELNVNALELDDSALYLCASSLGGADEQYFGPGTRLTVT.

The chain links TRBV18 to TRBJ1-6; possibly TRBD1 for D (5 bases). The germline V gene has CDR1 KGHSH and CDR2 LQKENI. V lost 0 bases and J 8 bases, leaving 8 bases between the germline ends. There are 14 residues in the CDR3. The CDR3 is CASSPPLQDSPLHF. DNA of the CDR3: TGTGCCAGCTCACCACCGTTACAGGATTCACCCCTCCACTTT. Based on the CDR3 plus reference TRBV18 and TRBJ1-6, the full variable domain is NAGVMQNPRHLVRRRGQEARLRCSPMKGHSHVYWYRQLPEEGLKFMVYLQKENIIDESGMPKERFSAEFPKEGPSILRIQQVVRGDSAAYFCASSPPLQDSPLHFGNGTRLTVT.

The chain employs TRBV6-1 and TRBJ1-6, with a tentative D call TRBD1 (5 bases). V was cut by 1 base and J by 7 bases, with 14 bases left in between. CDR3 length equals 16 residues. Germline V CDR1 and CDR2: MNHNS, SASEGT. CDR3 nucleotides: TGTGCCAGCAGTGAAGTTGGGGCCTATCCAAATTCACCCCTCCACTTT. Its protein is CASSEVGAYPNSPLHF.

This clone was observed a handful of times. V gene TRBV19 combines with J gene TRBJ2-6, with D possibly matching TRBD1 (6 bases). The CDR3 has 15 amino acids. Germline-derived CDR1 and CDR2 are LNHDA and SQIVND (reference sequence). The V end lost 4 bases, the J end lost 2 bases, and 9 bases lay between the germline ends. CDR3 in DNA: TGTGCCAGTAGTAACAGGGCTACTGGGGCCAACGTCCTGACTTTC. Protein sequence: CASSNRATGANVLTF.

The V gene is TRBV30, the J gene TRBJ1-1; D uncertain. Trimming removed 2 bases from V and 0 bases from J, with 10 bases in between. The germline V gene encodes CDR1 GTSNPN and CDR2 SVGIG (reference sequence). The CDR3 is made up of 14 amino acids. The CDR3 loop is CAWSIGDMNTEAFF. CDR3 DNA sequence: TGTGCCTGGAGTATCGGAGACATGAACACTGAAGCTTTCTTT.

With regard to this clone: Other nucleotide sequences from this sample produce the same CDR3. V gene TRBV18 combines with J gene TRBJ2-7; 8 bases agree with TRBD1. With V trimmed by 3 bases and J by 0 bases, 4 bases remained unmatched. The length of the CDR3 is 15 residues. The V gene's germline CDR1 is KGHSH and CDR2 LQKENI. This CDR3 is CASSPGQGNSYEQYF. The CDR3 bases are TGTGCCAGCTCACCCGGACAGGGAAACTCCTACGAGCAGTACTTC.

The rearrangement links TRBV30 to TRBJ2-1; no reliable D call. The CDR3 is 13 amino acids. V shed 3 bases and J shed 2 bases, with 8 bases lying between them. CDR1 and CDR2 from the germline V gene are GTSNPN and SVGIG (reference sequence). The CDR3 reads CAWRAHAYNEQFF. The CDR3 DNA is TGTGCCTGGAGGGCCCACGCCTACAATGAGCAGTTCTTC.

The CDR3 region has the DNA TGTGCCAGCAGTTTATGGGGGGGTACTAGCAATCAGCCCCAGCATTTT. This encodes CASSLWGGTSNQPQHF. This chain uses TRBV28 with TRBJ1-5, with D possibly being TRBD1 (5 bases). Germline V gene sequence: CDR1 MDHEN, CDR2 SYDVKM. V was pared by 0 bases and J by 0 bases, with 9 bases between. The CDR3 length is 16 residues.

The V call is TRBV6-6, the J call TRBJ1-5, with D uncertain. The CDR3 consists of 15 residues. Germline CDR1 is MNHNY and CDR2 is SVGAGI (reference sequence). V was cut by 6 bases and J by 1 base, with 13 bases left in between. As DNA, the CDR3 is TGTGCCAGCAGCCGGGGAGGGAGAAGCAATCAGCCCCAGCATTTT. As protein: CASSRGGRSNQPQHF.

This chain uses TRBV7-2 with TRBJ2-3; D unresolved. Trimming removed 1 base at V and 3 bases at J, with 11 bases between. Germline CDR1 and CDR2: SGHTA and FQGNSA. The CDR3 totals 15 residues. CDR3 residues: CASSLGWSRTDTQYF. Here the CDR3 DNA reads TGTGCCAGCAGCTTAGGGTGGTCTCGGACAGATACGCAGTATTTT.

Details on this clone: Other DNA sequences of this sample code for an identical CDR3. The chain employs TRBV5-1 and TRBJ1-6, with 9 positions matching TRBD1. The trim removed 0 bases at V and 9 bases at J, leaving 4 bases unmatched. The CDR3 length is 15 residues. The V gene's germline CDR1 is SGHRS and CDR2 YFSETQ. This CDR3 is CASSLAGQGRSPLHF. The CDR3 DNA sequence: TGCGCCAGCAGCTTGGCGGGACAGGGTCGTTCACCCCTCCACTTT.

This sequence joins TRBV6-5 and TRBJ2-1; perhaps TRBD1 as D (5 bases). Trimming removed 6 bases from V and 0 bases from J, with 12 bases in between. Germline CDR1 is MNHEY and CDR2 is SVGAGI. The CDR3 is 15 amino acids. The chain's CDR3 is CASSVDSLSYNEQFF. The CDR3 bases are TGTGCCAGCAGCGTAGACAGCCTCTCCTACAATGAGCAGTTCTTC.

V and J are TRBV18 and TRBJ2-7; 7 bases are shared with TRBD2. The V and J ends lost 0 bases and 4 bases, in that order; junction bases with no gene match: 6. The germline V gene encodes CDR1 KGHSH and CDR2 LQKENI. This CDR3 is 15 amino acids long. The CDR3 protein is CASSPPSLAEYEQYF. As DNA, the CDR3 is TGTGCCAGCTCACCACCGAGCCTAGCGGAATACGAGCAGTACTTC.

The rearrangement uses TRBV18 and TRBJ1-6, with 9 bases that match TRBD1. The V gene end was trimmed by 6 bases and the J gene end by 14 bases; junction bases not matched to a gene: 8. Per germline, CDR1 KGHSH and CDR2 LQKENI. The CDR3 extends over 13 amino acids. CDR3 DNA sequence: TGTGCCAGCTCGGGACAGGGAACTGGAGCCCTCCACTTT. Translated: CASSGQGTGALHF.

This chain connects TRBV7-9 to TRBJ2-7, with D possibly being TRBD2 (5 bases). Looked up from germline, CDR1 is SEHNR and CDR2 is FQNEAQ (reference sequence). This CDR3 spans 13 amino acids. Trimming took off 7 bases at V and 5 bases at J, with 15 bases between the two ends. CDR3 in DNA: TGTGCCAGCACCTCTTACGGGGTCCACGAGCAGTACTTC. Amino acids: CASTSYGVHEQYF. The whole variable domain, remainder taken from reference TRBV7-9 and TRBJ2-7, is DTGVSQNPRHKITKRGQNVTFRCDPISEHNRLYWYRQTLGQGPEFLTYFQNEAQLEKSRLLSDRFSAERPKGSFSTLEIQRTEQGDSAMYLCASTSYGVHEQYFGPGTRLTVT.

This chain joins TRBV7-9 and TRBJ2-2, with D hard to call. The CDR3 is 11 residues long. Trimming removed 5 bases at V and 7 bases at J, with 5 bases between. Germline V gene lookup returns CDR1 SEHNR and CDR2 FQNEAQ (reference sequence). As DNA, the CDR3 is TGTGCCAGCAGCCCCGACGGGGAGCTGTTTTTT. This codes for CASSPDGELFF.

This chain uses TRBV6-4 with TRBJ1-6; 8 nucleotides line up with TRBD1. Germline-derived CDR1 and CDR2 are MRHNA and SNTAGT. The CDR3 contains 15 residues. V trimming: 4 bases; J trimming: 8 bases; junction bases outside the gene matches: 7. CDR3 sequence: CASSVGRGPDSPLHF. In DNA, the CDR3 is TGTGCCAGCAGTGTCGGCAGGGGGCCGGATTCACCCCTCCACTTT.

The V call is TRBV5-1, the J call TRBJ2-7; TRBD2 matches 14 bases. Germline V gives CDR1 SGHRS, CDR2 YFSETQ. The CDR3 has 18 residues. The junction had 13 bases not matched to a gene; V was cut back by 5 bases and J by 3 bases. CDR3 coding DNA: TGCGCCAGCAGACCCCTGACTAGCGGGAGGGCCTACGGCTACGAGCAGTACTTC. Translating gives CASRPLTSGRAYGYEQYF.

This chain links TRBV2 with TRBJ1-1, with 7 bases fitting TRBD1. V trimming: 6 bases; J trimming: 6 bases; junction bases outside the gene matches: 10. The CDR3 runs 14 residues. CDR1 and CDR2 from the germline V gene are SNHLY and FYNNEI. The CDR3 DNA reads as TGTGCCAGCAGGGAGGGGGCGTGGGGTCCTGAAGCTTTCTTT. This encodes CASREGAWGPEAFF. The full variable domain, with the rest looked up from reference TRBV2 and TRBJ1-1, is EPEVTQTPSHQVTQMGQEVILRCVPISNHLYFYWYRQILGQKVEFLVSFYNNEISEKSEIFDDQFSVERPDGSNFTLKIRSTKLEDSAMYFCASREGAWGPEAFFGQGTRLTVV.

The chain has TRBV5-5 and TRBJ2-7, with 8 positions matching TRBD1. V lost 2 bases and J lost 4; bases outside the gene matches: 5. Germline V CDR1 and CDR2: SGHKS, YYEKEE (reference sequence). The CDR3 consists of 14 residues. The CDR3 bases are TGTGCCAGCAGCTTACAGGGGGATCGGTACGAGCAGTACTTC. Its translation is CASSLQGDRYEQYF.

V gene TRBV25-1 combines with J gene TRBJ1-2; TRBD1 matches 7 bases. The CDR3 has 14 residues. In germline, CDR1 is MGHDK, CDR2 SYGVNS. Germline trimming cut 5 bases from V and 4 bases from J; bases unmatched to any gene: 7. The CDR3 DNA follows: TGTGCCAGCAGTTCCGGACAGGACCGCTATGGCTACACCTTC. The encoded protein is CASSSGQDRYGYTF.

The gene calls are TRBV5-1 and TRBJ2-7; 9 nucleotides agree with TRBD1. The CDR3 consists of 14 residues. Trimming removed 3 bases from V and 5 bases from J; junction bases left unmatched: 6. Germline CDR1 is SGHRS and CDR2 is YFSETQ. CDR3 residues: CASSSGQGRNEQYF. The CDR3 region has the DNA TGCGCCAGCAGCTCGGGACAGGGACGGAACGAGCAGTACTTC. The whole variable domain, filled in from reference TRBV5-1 and TRBJ2-7, reads KAGVTQTPRYLIKTRGQQVTLSCSPISGHRSVSWYQQTPGQGLQFLFEYFSETQRNKGNFPGRFSGRQFSNSRSEMNVSTLELGDSALYLCASSSGQGRNEQYFGPGTRLTVT.

This clone was counted once. The chain couples TRBV5-1 to TRBJ1-1; D remains unclear. V lost 2 bases to trimming and J lost 4 bases, with 9 bases between them. The CDR3 runs 13 residues. Germline V CDR1 and CDR2: SGHRS, YFSETQ. The CDR3 DNA reads TGCGCCAGCAGCTTAGCCGTGGGCACTGAAGCTTTCTTT. Residues: CASSLAVGTEAFF.

The rearrangement joins TRBV14 to TRBJ1-2; TRBD1 agrees at 9 bases. Germline CDR1 SGHDN, CDR2 FVKESK. Trimming removed 2 bases from V and 2 bases from J; junction bases left unmatched: 6. The CDR3 sequence is 16 residues long. The CDR3 coding sequence is TGTGCCAGCAGCCAACGAACAGGGGGCTCAAACTATGGCTACACCTTC. Translating it yields CASSQRTGGSNYGYTF. Variable domain in full (rest from reference TRBV14 and TRBJ1-2): EAGVTQFPSHSVIEKGQTVTLRCDPISGHDNLYWYRRVMGKEIKFLLHFVKESKQDESGMPNNRFLAERTGGTYSTLKVQPAELEDSGVYFCASSQRTGGSNYGYTFGSGTRLTVV.

This chain links TRBV18 with TRBJ1-2; no reliable D call. Germline assignment: CDR1 KGHSH and CDR2 LQKENI. The CDR3 has 13 residues. V was shortened by 2 bases and J by 4 bases, with 8 bases between the two germline ends. This CDR3 is CASSPIGPYGYTF. The CDR3, as DNA: TGTGCCAGCTCACCAATAGGTCCCTATGGCTACACCTTC.

The chain joins TRBV10-3 to TRBJ1-2; a possible D gene is TRBD1 (6 bases). The V end lost 4 bases, the J end lost 4 bases, and 13 bases lay between the germline ends. Germline values: CDR1 ENHRY, CDR2 SYGVKD. CDR3 length: 14 residues. The CDR3 sequence: CAISGGQGSYGYTF. The CDR3 DNA reads TGTGCCATCAGTGGGGGGCAGGGATCCTATGGCTACACCTTC.